This T cell receptor (beta chain) is drawn from a study of blood T cell repertoires in COVID-19. Study overall: COVID-19 samples, acute and convalescent, were from the United States, Italy and Spain. Sources were T cells, B-cell-depleted T cells, or PBMCs; the material itself was cDNA or gDNA.

V lost 2 bases and J 0 bases, leaving 10 bases between the germline ends. Looked up from germline, CDR1 is SGHTA and CDR2 is FQGNSA. The CDR3 extends over 15 amino acids. Profiled with immunoSEQ multiplex PCR; TCRdb holds only in-frame clones, not every one. Of roughly 410,000 clones listed, approximately 88% are singletons. Material: peripheral blood. The V gene is TRBV7-2, the J gene TRBJ1-1; tentative D call: TRBD1 (5 bases). The source of this sequence is a man aged 35 to 55 with acute or convalescent COVID-19. The CDR3 protein is CASSLSGGLNTEAFF. CDR3 in DNA: TGTGCCAGCAGCTTAAGCGGGGGACTGAACACTGAAGCTTTCTTT.